The rows below give T cell receptor beta chains drawn from one sample of a study of Graves' ophthalmopathy and Graves' hyperthyroidism. TCRdb processed the multiplex PCR reads anew with MiXCR; each CDR3 protein has one entry. The profile covers about 370,000 distinct CDR3 sequences, with around 19% appearing a single time and approximately 1.4% taken by the ten largest. The sequenced material came from peripheral blood. Source of these receptors: a young woman with Graves' ophthalmopathy. The conserved cysteine and the conserved F or W are not part of the CDR3 here. D genes are given only for firm matches.

v_gene	j_gene	d_gene	CDR3aa
TRBV9	TRBJ1-6	TRBD1	ASSETGMDNSPLH
TRBV20-1	TRBJ1-6	-	SARVDGSSYNSPLH
TRBV6-1	TRBJ2-7	-	ASHPERDLAEQY
TRBV5-5	TRBJ1-2	-	ASSRAVAPNYGYT
TRBV12-3/TRBV12-4	TRBJ2-7	TRBD2	ASSSGGLAQY
TRBV5-1	TRBJ2-5	-	ASTDSLETQY
TRBV4-2	TRBJ2-7	TRBD2	ASSQEVGRGSYEQY
TRBV4-1	TRBJ2-7	TRBD1	ASSQSGGQGSSYEQY
TRBV7-3	TRBJ2-5	-	ASSPGRGQETQY
TRBV28	TRBJ2-5	-	ASSPLPPSEWGEETQY
TRBV6-1	TRBJ2-7	-	ASSEWGGEGTYEQY
TRBV15	TRBJ2-2	-	ATSRDLLGRGELF
TRBV20-1	TRBJ2-4	-	SARVGVKNIQY
TRBV18	TRBJ2-7	TRBD1	ASSPVQTGASYEQY
TRBV19	TRBJ2-7	-	ASSIQGSRVYEQY
TRBV12-3/TRBV12-4	TRBJ2-6	-	ASSFWESGANVLT
TRBV20-1	TRBJ2-7	-	SARVLGLNSVRQTYEQY
TRBV6-2/TRBV6-3	TRBJ2-7	TRBD1	ASSSPKRQGVFEQY
TRBV11-2	TRBJ2-7	TRBD1	ASSLGTADEQY
TRBV27	TRBJ1-6	-	ASSPKGPHYNSPLH
TRBV6-5	TRBJ1-1	-	ASSSEVEAF
TRBV30	TRBJ1-3	-	AWSVAASDTIY
TRBV4-3	TRBJ2-5	-	ASSQDSREETQY
TRBV18	TRBJ2-7	-	ASSHDGPSYEQY
TRBV6-2/TRBV6-3	TRBJ2-7	TRBD1	ASRYSRIPGTGSYEQY
TRBV6-2/TRBV6-3	TRBJ1-6	-	ASSYMGGSPLH
TRBV5-1	TRBJ2-2	-	ASSLRPGTNTGELF
TRBV7-8	TRBJ1-2	-	ASSLDGGRWGYT
TRBV28	TRBJ2-3	TRBD2	ASSLNPQLAGLTDTQY
TRBV7-9	TRBJ1-2	-	ASSLEVYGYT
TRBV10-3	TRBJ2-7	-	AIASPETESYEQY
TRBV7-9	TRBJ1-1	-	ASSLVGARRTEAF
TRBV28	TRBJ2-7	-	ASTSLGESYEQY
TRBV6-5	TRBJ1-1	-	ASSYSWATNTEAF
TRBV18	TRBJ2-7	TRBD1	ASSHRGHSYEQY
TRBV6-2/TRBV6-3	TRBJ2-2	TRBD2	ASSYRRAGGRDTGELF
TRBV6-2/TRBV6-3	TRBJ2-7	TRBD1	ASSRGTGSSYEQY
TRBV27	TRBJ1-1	-	ASSVERGYEWTEAF
TRBV29-1	TRBJ2-2	-	SVGRGAGELF
TRBV11-1	TRBJ2-1	TRBD2	ASSERGLAGLYNEQF
TRBV28	TRBJ1-2	-	ASSTGFWAYGYT
TRBV2	TRBJ1-6	TRBD1	ASSAQGDGSPLH
TRBV12-3/TRBV12-4	TRBJ2-2	TRBD2	ASSGLAGGTGELL
TRBV5-1	TRBJ2-5	TRBD1	ASSRSRTGNQETQY